Listed below are T cell receptor beta chains from one sample, sequenced in a study of cytomegalovirus exposure and HLA in healthy donors. Sequencing was performed with immunoSEQ multiplex PCR; in TCRdb, only in-frame clones are kept and a portion is missing. The sample includes 170,000 or so clones, 65% to 85% of them seen just once. Sequencing was performed on PBMCs. The receptors were gathered from a male donor in good health and CMV-seropositive. The CDR3 runs from the conserved cysteine through the conserved F or W. Each record gives: D gene, V gene, J gene, clone size, CDR3 protein, CDR3 DNA. The D gene is left open where the match is weak. Only some rows state a clone size, as once, few, many or a class for expanded clones.

d_call: -
v_call: TRBV14
j_call: TRBJ2-3
clone_size: once
cdr3_aa: CASSRKWGLSSTDTQYF
cdr3_nt: TGTGCCAGCAGCCGGAAATGGGGGCTTTCTAGCACAGATACGCAGTATTTT

d_call: TRBD2
v_call: TRBV7-2
j_call: TRBJ2-7
clone_size: few
cdr3_aa: CASSLLASGSYEQYF
cdr3_nt: TGTGCCAGCAGCTTACTTGCTAGCGGATCCTACGAGCAGTACTTC

d_call: TRBD1
v_call: TRBV5-1
j_call: TRBJ2-7
clone_size: -
cdr3_aa: CASSLDGTGGSYEQYF
cdr3_nt: TGCGCCAGCAGCTTGGATGGGACAGGGGGATCCTACGAGCAGTACTTC

d_call: TRBD1
v_call: TRBV7-9
j_call: TRBJ2-4
clone_size: few
cdr3_aa: CASSFKTGGKNIQYF
cdr3_nt: TGTGCCAGCAGCTTTAAGACAGGGGGCAAAAACATTCAGTACTTC

d_call: -
v_call: TRBV28
j_call: TRBJ1-1
clone_size: -
cdr3_aa: CASSLRGTEAFF
cdr3_nt: TGTGCCAGCAGTTTACGGGGAACTGAAGCTTTCTTT

d_call: TRBD2
v_call: TRBV5-4
j_call: TRBJ2-3
clone_size: -
cdr3_aa: CASSLVPGLANTDTQYF
cdr3_nt: TGTGCCAGCAGCTTGGTACCCGGACTAGCGAACACAGATACGCAGTATTTT

d_call: TRBD1
v_call: TRBV18
j_call: TRBJ1-2
clone_size: -
cdr3_aa: CASSPKQGDSGYTF
cdr3_nt: TGTGCCAGCTCACCCAAACAGGGGGACTCTGGCTACACCTTC

d_call: -
v_call: TRBV5-1
j_call: TRBJ1-6
clone_size: -
cdr3_aa: CASSLSGGGTPLHF
cdr3_nt: TGCGCCAGCAGCTTGTCGGGGGGCGGTACACCCCTCCACTTT

d_call: TRBD1
v_call: TRBV27
j_call: TRBJ2-2
clone_size: -
cdr3_aa: CASSFPLGTGNTGELFF
cdr3_nt: TGTGCCAGCAGTTTCCCCCTCGGGACAGGAAACACCGGGGAGCTGTTTTTT

d_call: -
v_call: TRBV7-2
j_call: TRBJ1-1
clone_size: -
cdr3_aa: CASSSQGNTEAFF
cdr3_nt: TGTGCCAGCAGCTCACAGGGGAACACTGAAGCTTTCTTT

d_call: TRBD1
v_call: TRBV29-1
j_call: TRBJ1-3
clone_size: -
cdr3_aa: CSVAQDRGPGNTIYF
cdr3_nt: TGCAGCGTTGCGCAGGACAGGGGGCCTGGAAACACCATATATTTT

d_call: TRBD1
v_call: TRBV28
j_call: TRBJ1-4
clone_size: -
cdr3_aa: CATLLAGTGDEKLFF
cdr3_nt: TGTGCCACCTTATTAGCCGGGACAGGAGATGAAAAACTGTTTTTT

d_call: TRBD2
v_call: TRBV19
j_call: TRBJ2-3
clone_size: once
cdr3_aa: CASSLRGLAGAGWGTDTQYF
cdr3_nt: TGTGCCAGTAGCCTACGCGGACTAGCGGGAGCGGGGTGGGGCACAGATACGCAGTATTTT

d_call: -
v_call: TRBV25-1
j_call: TRBJ2-7
clone_size: -
cdr3_aa: CASARGYEQYF
cdr3_nt: TGTGCCAGCGCCAGGGGCTACGAGCAGTACTTC

d_call: -
v_call: TRBV11-1
j_call: TRBJ2-7
clone_size: -
cdr3_aa: CASSLRDRPYEQYF
cdr3_nt: TGTGCCAGCAGCTTAAGAGACAGGCCCTACGAGCAGTACTTC

d_call: TRBD1
v_call: TRBV25-1
j_call: TRBJ1-1
clone_size: -
cdr3_aa: CASSLQGANTEAFF
cdr3_nt: TGTGCCAGCAGTTTACAGGGGGCGAACACTGAAGCTTTCTTT

d_call: -
v_call: TRBV11-1
j_call: TRBJ1-4
clone_size: -
cdr3_aa: CARVLGGAVNEKLFF
cdr3_nt: TGTGCCAGAGTTCTCGGGGGGGCTGTCAATGAAAAACTGTTTTTT

d_call: TRBD1
v_call: TRBV4-1
j_call: TRBJ1-2
clone_size: -
cdr3_aa: CASSPTGAGYGYTF
cdr3_nt: TGCGCCAGCAGCCCGACAGGGGCTGGCTATGGCTACACCTTC

d_call: TRBD2
v_call: TRBV9
j_call: TRBJ2-7
clone_size: -
cdr3_aa: CASSVASGPSYEQYF
cdr3_nt: TGTGCCAGCAGCGTTGCTAGCGGGCCTTCCTACGAGCAGTACTTC

d_call: -
v_call: TRBV29-1
j_call: TRBJ1-1
clone_size: -
cdr3_aa: CSVDFGLLNTEAFF
cdr3_nt: TGCAGCGTTGATTTCGGTCTGTTGAACACTGAAGCTTTCTTT

d_call: TRBD2
v_call: TRBV25-1
j_call: TRBJ2-6
clone_size: -
cdr3_aa: CASSPAGVSGANVLTF
cdr3_nt: TGTGCCAGCAGTCCAGCGGGAGTTTCGGGGGCCAACGTCCTGACTTTC

d_call: TRBD1
v_call: TRBV16
j_call: TRBJ2-5
clone_size: -
cdr3_aa: CASSHVKTGALRETQYF
cdr3_nt: TGTGCCAGCAGCCACGTTAAGACAGGGGCATTACGGGAGACCCAGTACTTC

d_call: -
v_call: TRBV5-4
j_call: TRBJ2-5
clone_size: -
cdr3_aa: CASSYDTETQYF
cdr3_nt: TGTGCCAGCAGTTACGACACGGAGACCCAGTACTTC

d_call: -
v_call: TRBV5-1
j_call: TRBJ2-1
clone_size: -
cdr3_aa: CASFPLGGIGNNEQFF
cdr3_nt: TGCGCCAGCTTTCCCCTTGGCGGGATAGGTAACAATGAGCAGTTCTTC

d_call: TRBD2
v_call: TRBV5-8
j_call: TRBJ2-1
clone_size: -
cdr3_aa: CASSRYSGRVDNEQFF
cdr3_nt: TGTGCCAGCAGCCGATATAGCGGGAGGGTTGACAATGAGCAGTTCTTC

d_call: -
v_call: TRBV27
j_call: TRBJ1-2
clone_size: -
cdr3_aa: CASSFVRHYGYTF
cdr3_nt: TGTGCCAGCAGTTTTGTCAGGCACTATGGCTACACCTTC

d_call: -
v_call: TRBV5-8
j_call: TRBJ1-5
clone_size: -
cdr3_aa: CASRSDTHPQHF
cdr3_nt: TGTGCCAGCAGATCGGACACCCACCCCCAGCATTTT

d_call: TRBD2
v_call: TRBV30
j_call: TRBJ2-1
clone_size: -
cdr3_aa: CAWSGWLAGVVDEQFF
cdr3_nt: TGTGCCTGGAGTGGGTGGCTAGCGGGAGTGGTTGATGAGCAGTTCTTC

d_call: -
v_call: TRBV9
j_call: TRBJ1-1
clone_size: -
cdr3_aa: CASTLGGEARVNTEAFF
cdr3_nt: TGTGCCAGCACCTTAGGAGGGGAGGCTCGGGTTAACACTGAAGCTTTCTTT

d_call: TRBD1
v_call: TRBV6-1
j_call: TRBJ1-1
clone_size: -
cdr3_aa: CASSRQGSNTEAFF
cdr3_nt: TGTGCCAGCAGTAGACAGGGATCGAACACTGAAGCTTTCTTT

d_call: -
v_call: TRBV2
j_call: TRBJ2-1
clone_size: -
cdr3_aa: CASSRRVGSYNEQFF
cdr3_nt: TGTGCCAGCAGTCGCCGGGTCGGCTCCTACAATGAGCAGTTCTTC

d_call: -
v_call: TRBV7-2
j_call: TRBJ2-6
clone_size: -
cdr3_aa: CASSLDWAGANVLTF
cdr3_nt: TGTGCCAGCAGCTTGGACTGGGCTGGGGCCAACGTCCTGACTTTC

d_call: -
v_call: TRBV18
j_call: TRBJ1-2
clone_size: -
cdr3_aa: CASSPQGYGGYTF
cdr3_nt: TGTGCCAGCTCACCCCAGGGGTATGGGGGCTACACCTTC

d_call: -
v_call: TRBV5-4
j_call: TRBJ2-7
clone_size: once
cdr3_aa: CASSVEGSYEQYF
cdr3_nt: TGTGCCAGCAGCGTCGAGGGCTCCTACGAGCAGTACTTC

d_call: TRBD2
v_call: TRBV4-2
j_call: TRBJ2-3
clone_size: -
cdr3_aa: CASSQEGLAGVSTDTQYF
cdr3_nt: TGTGCCAGCAGCCAAGAGGGACTAGCGGGTGTTAGCACAGATACGCAGTATTTT

d_call: -
v_call: TRBV7-8
j_call: TRBJ1-2
clone_size: -
cdr3_aa: CASSLVDEIFHYGYTF
cdr3_nt: TGTGCCAGCAGCTTAGTCGATGAGATCTTCCACTATGGCTACACCTTC

d_call: TRBD1
v_call: TRBV7-2
j_call: TRBJ2-7
clone_size: -
cdr3_aa: CASSLTGQGSYEQYF
cdr3_nt: TGTGCCAGCAGCTTAACCGGACAGGGGTCGTACGAGCAGTACTTC

d_call: -
v_call: TRBV29-1
j_call: TRBJ1-1
clone_size: -
cdr3_aa: CSVVLYGGGEAFF
cdr3_nt: TGCAGCGTTGTATTGTATGGAGGCGGTGAAGCTTTCTTT

d_call: -
v_call: TRBV28
j_call: TRBJ1-1
clone_size: -
cdr3_aa: CASRVTGNTEAFF
cdr3_nt: TGTGCCAGCAGGGTGACAGGGAACACTGAAGCTTTCTTT

d_call: -
v_call: TRBV27
j_call: TRBJ1-6
clone_size: -
cdr3_aa: CASRPSRRDSPLHF
cdr3_nt: TGTGCCAGCCGTCCGAGTCGGAGGGATTCACCCCTCCACTTT

d_call: -
v_call: TRBV27
j_call: TRBJ1-2
clone_size: -
cdr3_aa: CASVSRTAGSYGYTF
cdr3_nt: TGTGCCAGCGTATCCAGGACAGCCGGTTCCTATGGCTACACCTTC

d_call: -
v_call: TRBV19
j_call: TRBJ1-5
clone_size: -
cdr3_aa: CASSGAAYSNQPQHF
cdr3_nt: TGTGCCAGTAGTGGGGCGGCCTATAGCAATCAGCCCCAGCATTTT

d_call: TRBD1
v_call: TRBV4-1
j_call: TRBJ1-2
clone_size: -
cdr3_aa: CASSQDRGRGYTF
cdr3_nt: TGCGCCAGCAGCCAAGACAGGGGGCGAGGCTACACCTTC

d_call: TRBD2
v_call: TRBV7-3
j_call: TRBJ2-1
clone_size: few
cdr3_aa: CASSPGPAGAGYNEQFF
cdr3_nt: TGTGCCAGCAGCCCGGGGCCAGCGGGGGCCGGGTACAATGAGCAGTTCTTC

d_call: -
v_call: TRBV14
j_call: TRBJ2-7
clone_size: -
cdr3_aa: CASSHQSYEQYF
cdr3_nt: TGTGCCAGCAGCCACCAATCCTACGAGCAGTACTTC

d_call: -
v_call: TRBV19
j_call: TRBJ1-4
clone_size: -
cdr3_aa: CASRRGEKLFF
cdr3_nt: TGTGCCAGTAGGCGGGGGGAAAAACTGTTTTTT

d_call: TRBD2
v_call: TRBV11-2
j_call: TRBJ2-5
clone_size: few
cdr3_aa: CASSPGGWEGNIAETQYF
cdr3_nt: TGTGCCAGCAGCCCCGGTGGATGGGAGGGCAATATAGCCGAGACCCAGTACTTC

d_call: -
v_call: TRBV5-1
j_call: TRBJ2-3
clone_size: -
cdr3_aa: CASSTPGVKGTDTQYF
cdr3_nt: TGCGCCAGCAGCACCCCGGGGGTTAAGGGCACAGATACGCAGTATTTT

d_call: -
v_call: TRBV20-1
j_call: TRBJ1-2
clone_size: once
cdr3_aa: CSAREGGGYTF
cdr3_nt: TGCAGTGCTAGGGAGGGAGGGGGCTACACCTTC

d_call: -
v_call: TRBV7-9
j_call: TRBJ2-3
clone_size: -
cdr3_aa: CASLSGISTDTQYF
cdr3_nt: TGTGCCAGCCTTAGCGGAATTAGCACAGATACGCAGTATTTT

d_call: -
v_call: TRBV5-6
j_call: TRBJ2-7
clone_size: -
cdr3_aa: CASSLQLNIGEQYF
cdr3_nt: TGTGCCAGCAGCTTGCAACTAAATATAGGCGAGCAGTACTTC

d_call: TRBD1
v_call: TRBV19
j_call: TRBJ1-1
clone_size: few
cdr3_aa: CASSIEQGRNTEAFF
cdr3_nt: TGTGCCAGTAGTATAGAACAGGGGAGGAACACTGAAGCTTTCTTT

d_call: TRBD1
v_call: TRBV7-9
j_call: TRBJ1-2
clone_size: -
cdr3_aa: CASVEGAGGYTF
cdr3_nt: TGTGCCAGCGTTGAGGGGGCGGGTGGCTACACCTTC

d_call: -
v_call: TRBV6-6
j_call: TRBJ2-3
clone_size: few
cdr3_aa: CASSPPGTDTQYF
cdr3_nt: TGTGCCAGCAGTCCCCCAGGCACAGATACGCAGTATTTT

d_call: -
v_call: TRBV5-1
j_call: TRBJ1-3
clone_size: -
cdr3_aa: CASSLAQGFSGNTIYF
cdr3_nt: TGCGCCAGCAGCTTGGCACAGGGTTTCTCTGGAAACACCATATATTTT

d_call: -
v_call: TRBV14
j_call: TRBJ1-1
clone_size: -
cdr3_aa: CASSPSQGPNTEAFF
cdr3_nt: TGTGCCAGCAGCCCCTCCCAGGGGCCGAACACTGAAGCTTTCTTT

d_call: -
v_call: TRBV9
j_call: TRBJ1-5
clone_size: -
cdr3_aa: CASSVDGQLGQPQHF
cdr3_nt: TGTGCCAGCAGCGTAGACGGACAGCTTGGACAGCCCCAGCATTTT

d_call: -
v_call: TRBV14
j_call: TRBJ1-1
clone_size: -
cdr3_aa: CASSQDGQNTEAFF
cdr3_nt: TGTGCCAGCAGCCAAGACGGACAGAACACTGAAGCTTTCTTT

d_call: -
v_call: TRBV11-3
j_call: TRBJ2-7
clone_size: -
cdr3_aa: CASSPKAGRLHYEQYF
cdr3_nt: TGTGCCAGCAGCCCAAAGGCAGGGAGGCTCCACTACGAGCAGTACTTC